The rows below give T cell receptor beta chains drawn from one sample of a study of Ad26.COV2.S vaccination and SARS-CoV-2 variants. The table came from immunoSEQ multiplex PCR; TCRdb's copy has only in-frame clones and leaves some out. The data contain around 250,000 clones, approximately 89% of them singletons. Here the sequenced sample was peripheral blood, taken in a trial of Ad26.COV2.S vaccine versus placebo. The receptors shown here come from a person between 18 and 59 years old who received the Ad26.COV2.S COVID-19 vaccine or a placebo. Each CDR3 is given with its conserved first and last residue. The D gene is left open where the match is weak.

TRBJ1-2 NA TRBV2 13 TGTGCCAGCAGTGAACAAGGAGAAGGGGGCTACACCTTC CASSEQGEGGYTF
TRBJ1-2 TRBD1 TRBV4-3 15 TGCGCCAGCAGCCCGAACAGGGGCTTTAACTATGGCTACACCTTC CASSPNRGFNYGYTF
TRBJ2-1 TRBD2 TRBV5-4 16 TGTGCCAGCAGCTTGGCCGCGGTAGCGGGCTCCCTTGAGCAGTTCTTC CASSLAAVAGSLEQFF
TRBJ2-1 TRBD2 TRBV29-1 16 TGCAGCGTTAACCCGGCGGGAGGAGCCTTTAGGAATGAGCAGTTCTTC CSVNPAGGAFRNEQFF
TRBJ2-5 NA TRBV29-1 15 TGCAGCGTTGAAGATCTAGGGGCTCTACAGGAGACCCAGTACTTC CSVEDLGALQETQYF
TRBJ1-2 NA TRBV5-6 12 TGTGCCAGCAGCTTCTCCGACTATGGCTACACCTTC CASSFSDYGYTF
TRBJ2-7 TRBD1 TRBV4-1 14 TGCGCCAGCAGCCGAGGACAGGACGCCTACGAGCAGTACTTC CASSRGQDAYEQYF
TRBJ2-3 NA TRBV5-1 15 TGCGCCAGCAGCTTGGGACAGCCCTTCACAGATACGCAGTATTTT CASSLGQPFTDTQYF
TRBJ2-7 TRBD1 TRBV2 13 TGTGCCAGCAGGCCGGGACAGATCTACGAGCAGTACTTC CASRPGQIYEQYF
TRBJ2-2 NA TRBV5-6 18 TGTGCCAGCAGCTTGGGTTTGTTCGGGCAAGCGAACACCGGGGAGCTGTTTTTT CASSLGLFGQANTGELFF
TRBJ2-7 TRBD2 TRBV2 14 TGTGCCAGCAGGTCCGGGACTACCGGTTACGAGCAGTACTTC CASRSGTTGYEQYF
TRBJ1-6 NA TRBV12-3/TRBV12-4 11 TGTGCCAGCAGTTTGGAATCACCCCTCCACTTT CASSLESPLHF
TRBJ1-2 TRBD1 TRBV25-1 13 TGTGCCAGCAGCGTGGGACAGGGGGGTGGCTACACCTTC CASSVGQGGGYTF
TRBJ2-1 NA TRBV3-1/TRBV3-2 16 TGTGCCAGCAGCCAAGATCCGCTTACCCCCTACAATGAGCAGTTCTTC CASSQDPLTPYNEQFF
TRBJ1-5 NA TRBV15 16 TGTGCCACCAGCAGAGATCTGGGGGGTCTAGGTCAGCCCCAGCATTTT CATSRDLGGLGQPQHF
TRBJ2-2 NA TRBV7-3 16 TGTGCCAGCAGCTTCGAGCGGGTACCTAACACCGGGGAGCTGTTTTTT CASSFERVPNTGELFF
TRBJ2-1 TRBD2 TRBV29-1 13 TGCAGCGTAGGCTCGGGACTAGTAACTGAGCAGTTCTTC CSVGSGLVTEQFF
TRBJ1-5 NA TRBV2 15 TGTGCCAGCAGTGCCCAGGGGATAGGCAATCAGCCCCAGCATTTT CASSAQGIGNQPQHF
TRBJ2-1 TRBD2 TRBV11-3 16 TGTGCCAGCAGCTTAGAAACGGGAGGGCCCTACAATGAGCAGTTCTTC CASSLETGGPYNEQFF
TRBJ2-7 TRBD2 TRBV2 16 TGTGCCAGCAGAGAAGAGACTAGCGGGGCGACCTACGAGCAGTACTTC CASREETSGATYEQYF
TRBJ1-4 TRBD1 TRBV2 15 TGTGCCAGCAGGCTCGGGACAGCAACTAATGAAAAACTGTTTTTT CASRLGTATNEKLFF
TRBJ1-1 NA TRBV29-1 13 TGCAGCGTTGACGGGATGAGGAACACTGAAGCTTTCTTT CSVDGMRNTEAFF
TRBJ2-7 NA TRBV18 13 TGTGCCAGCTCACCGTGGACAGCCTACGAGCAGTACTTC CASSPWTAYEQYF
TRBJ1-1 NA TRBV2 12 TGTGCCAGCAGTGAAATGGCAGATGAAGCTTTCTTT CASSEMADEAFF
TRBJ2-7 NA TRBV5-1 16 TGCGCCAGCAGCCGGGAACAGGGGGAGGGGTTCTACGAGCAGTACTTC CASSREQGEGFYEQYF
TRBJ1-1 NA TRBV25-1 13 TGTGCCAGCAGTGGGCCGCTGGGCACTGAAGCTTTCTTT CASSGPLGTEAFF
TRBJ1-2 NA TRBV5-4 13 TGTGCCAGCAGCCTACCGACAGGAAATGGCTACACCTTC CASSLPTGNGYTF
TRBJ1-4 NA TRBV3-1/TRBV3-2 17 TGTGCCAGCAGCCAAGACCCACGGACCCCTTCGGGTGAAAAACTGTTTTTT CASSQDPRTPSGEKLFF
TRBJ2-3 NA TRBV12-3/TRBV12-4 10 TGTGCCACTGGGTACGATACGCAGTATTTT CATGYDTQYF
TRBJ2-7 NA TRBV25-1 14 TGTGCCAGCAGTGAAAGTACAGCATCCTACGAGCAGTACTTC CASSESTASYEQYF
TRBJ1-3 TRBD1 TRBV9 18 TGTGCCAGCAGCCCCTTATACCAGAGAACAGGGGGCGGAAACACCATATATTTT CASSPLYQRTGGGNTIYF
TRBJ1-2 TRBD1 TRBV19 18 TGTGCCAGTAGTATGACCCCGGGGACAGTGTGGGCTACCTATGGCTACACCTTC CASSMTPGTVWATYGYTF
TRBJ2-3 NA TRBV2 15 TGTGCCAGCAGGGGGAGGATTACGCAGAGAGATACGCAGTATTTT CASRGRITQRDTQYF
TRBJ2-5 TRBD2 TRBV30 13 TGTGCCTGGACTCTACTAGCGCGGGAGACCCAGTACTTC CAWTLLARETQYF
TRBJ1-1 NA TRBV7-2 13 TGTGCCAGCAGCCCCAATAGAAACACTGAAGCTTTCTTT CASSPNRNTEAFF
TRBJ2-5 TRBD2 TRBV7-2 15 TGTGCCAGCAGCTTAGTGGCTAGCGGGGAAGAGACCCAGTACTTC CASSLVASGEETQYF
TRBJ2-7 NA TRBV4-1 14 TGCGCCAGCAGCCAAGATCGCGTCTCCTACGAGCAGTACTTC CASSQDRVSYEQYF
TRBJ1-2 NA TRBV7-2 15 TGTGCCAGCAGCTTAGATCTTGTGCTCAGCTCTGGCTACACCTTC CASSLDLVLSSGYTF
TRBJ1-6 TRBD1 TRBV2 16 TGTGCCAGCAGCATAGGGATGACAGGGGGCAATTTTGCCCTCCACTTT CASSIGMTGGNFALHF
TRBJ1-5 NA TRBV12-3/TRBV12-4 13 TGTGCCAGCACCGACAGTTACAATCAGCCCCAGCATTTT CASTDSYNQPQHF